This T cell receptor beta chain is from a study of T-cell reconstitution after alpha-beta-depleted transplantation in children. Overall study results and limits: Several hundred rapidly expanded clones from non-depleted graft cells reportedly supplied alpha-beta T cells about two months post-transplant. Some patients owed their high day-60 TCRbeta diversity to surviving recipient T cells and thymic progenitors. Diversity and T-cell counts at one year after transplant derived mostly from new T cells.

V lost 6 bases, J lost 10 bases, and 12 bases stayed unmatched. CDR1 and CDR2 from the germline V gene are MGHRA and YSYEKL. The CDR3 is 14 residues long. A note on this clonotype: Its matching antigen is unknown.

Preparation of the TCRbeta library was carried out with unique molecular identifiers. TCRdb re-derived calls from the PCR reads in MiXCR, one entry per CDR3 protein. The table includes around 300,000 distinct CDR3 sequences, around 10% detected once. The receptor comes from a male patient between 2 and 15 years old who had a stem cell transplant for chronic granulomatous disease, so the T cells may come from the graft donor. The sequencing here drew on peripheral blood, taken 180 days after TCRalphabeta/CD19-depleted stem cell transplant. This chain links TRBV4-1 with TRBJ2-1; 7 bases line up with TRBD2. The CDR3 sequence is CASRPHGGSREQFF. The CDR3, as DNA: TGCGCCAGCAGACCCCATGGCGGGAGCAGGGAGCAGTTCTTC.